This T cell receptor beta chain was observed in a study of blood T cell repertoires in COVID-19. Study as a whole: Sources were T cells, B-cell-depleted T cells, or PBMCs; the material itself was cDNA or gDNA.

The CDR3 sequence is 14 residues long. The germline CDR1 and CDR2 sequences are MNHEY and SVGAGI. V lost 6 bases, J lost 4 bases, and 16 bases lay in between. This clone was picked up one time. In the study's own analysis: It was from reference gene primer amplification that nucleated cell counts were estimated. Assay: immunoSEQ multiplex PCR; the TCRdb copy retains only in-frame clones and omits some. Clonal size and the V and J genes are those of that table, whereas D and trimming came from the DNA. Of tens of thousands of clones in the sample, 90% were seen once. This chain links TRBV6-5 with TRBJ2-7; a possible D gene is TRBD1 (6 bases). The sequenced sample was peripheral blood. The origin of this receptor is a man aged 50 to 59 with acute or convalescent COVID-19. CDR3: CASRIGTLIYEQYF. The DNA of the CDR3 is TGTGCCAGCAGGATCGGGACACTAATTTACGAGCAGTACTTC.